This TCR beta chain comes out of a study of cytomegalovirus exposure and HLA in healthy donors. The overall study: Some 180 million T cells yielded over 90 million unique TCR beta sequences in earlier analysis. Study results and caveats: No immune exposure information besides CMV serostatus was available. In vitro testing confirmed three CMV-associated chains as specific for CMV antigens. Data from an earlier analysis indicated that most TCR beta V segments were productive either about 90% or about 30% of the time.

Points on this clone: Antigen: not known.

A multiplex PCR was run with 60 Vbeta primers and 13 Jbeta primers. Assay: immunoSEQ multiplex PCR; the TCRdb copy retains only in-frame clones and omits some. The table has approximately 200,000 clones, 70% to 80% seen once; the top ten hold roughly 1.4%. The ends were cut back, 5 bases at V and 4 bases at J, with 14 bases in the middle. This CDR3 is built from 14 residues. Germline CDR1 and CDR2: SEHNR and FQNEAQ (reference sequence). Material for sequencing was PBMCs. The J gene is TRBJ1-2, the V gene TRBV7-9; D might be TRBD1 (5 bases). The sequence came from a girl under 18 in good health and CMV-seropositive. The CDR3 loop is CASSAPGGTYGYTF. As DNA, the CDR3 is TGTGCCAGCAGCGCCCCCGGGGGTACCTATGGCTACACCTTC.